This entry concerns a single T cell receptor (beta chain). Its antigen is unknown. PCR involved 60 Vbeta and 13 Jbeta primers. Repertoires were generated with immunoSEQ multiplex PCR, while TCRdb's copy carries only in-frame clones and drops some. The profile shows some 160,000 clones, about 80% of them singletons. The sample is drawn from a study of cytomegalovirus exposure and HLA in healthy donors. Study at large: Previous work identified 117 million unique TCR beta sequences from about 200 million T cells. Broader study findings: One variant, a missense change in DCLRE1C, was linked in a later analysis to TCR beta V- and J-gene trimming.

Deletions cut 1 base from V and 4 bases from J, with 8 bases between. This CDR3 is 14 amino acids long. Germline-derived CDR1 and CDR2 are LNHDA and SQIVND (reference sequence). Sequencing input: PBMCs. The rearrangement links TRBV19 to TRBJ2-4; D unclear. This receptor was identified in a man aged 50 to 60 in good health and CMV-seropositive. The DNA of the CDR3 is TGTGCCAGTAGTATAGGCGGAAATAAAAACATTCAGTACTTC. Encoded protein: CASSIGGNKNIQYF.